A single sample gave rise to the 13 T cell receptor beta chains below, sequenced in a study of T cells in Graves' hyperthyroidism and ophthalmopathy. Researchers amplified the TCR beta CDR3 regions from RNA transcripts. The HTBI primer set was used in a first-round RT-PCR of the TCR CDR3. TCRdb re-derived calls from the multiplex PCR reads in MiXCR, one entry per CDR3 protein. This repertoire shows 500,000 to 600,000 distinct CDR3 sequences, roughly 50% found once; its top ten account for around 20%. The specimen was peripheral blood or thyroid tissue (not recorded which). The receptors shown here come from an adult woman with Graves' disease, either hyperthyroidism or ophthalmopathy (not recorded which).

This clonotype was counted many times. The V gene is TRBV7-2, the J gene TRBJ1-6, with 8 bases matching TRBD1. The CDR3 is 14 residues long. From germline, CDR1 is SGHTA and CDR2 FQGNSA. V dropped 1 base and J dropped 10; count of bases not matched to a gene: 3. The CDR3 is CASSLVQGDSPLHF. The CDR3 DNA reads as TGTGCCAGCAGCTTAGTACAGGGGGACTCACCCCTCCACTTT.

CDR3 loop: CASSHGGILRTSRDYEQYF. CDR3 nucleotides: TGCGCCAGCAGCCACGGCGGCATTTTGAGGACTAGTCGAGATTACGAGCAGTACTTC. The rearrangement joins TRBV4-1 to TRBJ2-7, with TRBD2 identical over 7 bases. CDR1 is MGHRA, CDR2 YSYEKL, per germline. The trim removed 3 bases at V and 4 bases at J, leaving 21 bases unmatched. This CDR3 comprises 19 residues.

The rearrangement links TRBV11-1 to TRBJ2-5; perhaps TRBD2 as D (6 bases). Trimming removed 5 bases at V and 3 bases at J, with 13 bases between. This CDR3 spans 14 amino acids. The germline gives CDR1 SGHAT, CDR2 FQDESV (reference sequence). CDR3 amino acids: CASSLGLLEETQYF. CDR3 coding DNA: TGTGCCAGCAGCCTAGGACTATTGGAAGAGACCCAGTACTTC.

The CDR3 here is CASSPPVTGAGELFF. As DNA, the CDR3 is TGTGCCAGCAGCCCCCCCGTGACAGGAGCCGGGGAGCTGTTTTTT. This chain connects TRBV7-3 to TRBJ2-2; D may be TRBD1 (6 bases). V was clipped by 5 bases and J by 6 bases, with 16 bases between them. The germline V gene encodes CDR1 SGHTA and CDR2 FQGTGA. The CDR3 is 15 residues long.

This clonotype was seen repeatedly, ten times or more. J is TRBJ2-1 and V is TRBV5-4; D unclear. This CDR3 comprises 13 residues. V lost 4 bases to trimming and J lost 4 bases, with 9 bases between them. Germline V gene lookup returns CDR1 SGHNT and CDR2 YYREEE (reference sequence). In DNA, the CDR3 is TGTGCCAGCAGCCCGGACCGATACAATGAGCAGTTCTTC. It encodes CASSPDRYNEQFF.

The V call is TRBV7-9, the J call TRBJ2-6; D unresolved. Deletions cut 6 bases from V and 18 bases from J, with 6 bases between. The CDR3 length is 8 residues. CDR1 is SEHNR, CDR2 FQNEAQ, per germline (reference sequence). This CDR3 is CASRPRTF. In DNA, the CDR3 is TGTGCCAGCAGGCCCCGGACTTTC.

This clonotype was observed many times. The V call is TRBV20-1, the J call TRBJ2-7; 8 nucleotides agree with TRBD2. From germline, CDR1 is DFQATT and CDR2 SNEGSKA (reference sequence). The length of the CDR3 is 14 residues. V gave up 6 bases and J gave up 4 bases; unmatched junction bases: 11. DNA of the CDR3: TGCAGTGCCTTAGCGGTTAGCGGGAAGTACGAGCAGTACTTC. Its translation is CSALAVSGKYEQYF.

This clonotype was detected a few times. The J gene is TRBJ2-7, the V gene TRBV28, with 11 bases fitting TRBD2. Germline V gives CDR1 MDHEN, CDR2 SYDVKM. V shed 8 bases and J 4 bases; nucleotides not matched to a gene: 7. There are 14 residues in the CDR3. The CDR3 coding sequence is TGTGCCAGCGTGGAGGCTAGCGGGAGGTACGAGCAGTACTTC. Translated, it gives CASVEASGRYEQYF.

J is TRBJ1-2 and V is TRBV7-2, with a possible D match to TRBD1 (6 bases). Per germline, CDR1 SGHTA and CDR2 FQGNSA. Trimming shortened V by 2 bases and J by 0 bases, and 10 bases separated the two germline ends. This CDR3 comprises 15 residues. CDR3 coding DNA: TGTGCCAGCAGCTTAAGTCCAGGGGCTAACTATGGCTACACCTTC. Protein sequence: CASSLSPGANYGYTF.

This chain uses TRBV7-9 with TRBJ2-1; TRBD1 matches at 11 bases. V lost 8 bases and J lost 0; bases outside the gene matches: 6. Looked up from germline, CDR1 is SEHNR and CDR2 is FQNEAQ (reference sequence). This CDR3 is built from 16 residues. CDR3 in amino acids: CASREGTGGSYNEQFF. The CDR3 DNA reads as TGTGCCAGCCGAGAAGGGACAGGGGGCTCCTACAATGAGCAGTTCTTC. Together with reference TRBV7-9 and TRBJ2-1, the CDR3 gives the full variable domain: DTGVSQNPRHKITKRGQNVTFRCDPISEHNRLYWYRQTLGQGPEFLTYFQNEAQLEKSRLLSDRFSAERPKGSFSTLEIQRTEQGDSAMYLCASREGTGGSYNEQFFGPGTRLTVL.

This clonotype was detected ten times or more. The chain links TRBV2 to TRBJ1-2; weak D call: TRBD1 (6 bases). CDR1 and CDR2 from the germline V gene are SNHLY and FYNNEI. Trimming pared 11 bases from V and 2 bases from J, leaving 15 bases between. The CDR3 runs 13 residues. The CDR3 region has the DNA TGTGCCTCAACGGGGGCGGCCAACTATGGCTACACCTTC. Its protein is CASTGAANYGYTF.

This chain joins TRBV10-3 and TRBJ1-1, with D possibly being TRBD1 (6 bases). Per the germline V gene, CDR1 is ENHRY and CDR2 is SYGVKD. This CDR3 region has 12 residues. Trimming stripped 4 bases from V and 5 bases from J, with 8 bases between. This CDR3 is CAISGTETEAFF. In DNA form, the CDR3 reads TGTGCCATCAGTGGGACAGAAACTGAAGCTTTCTTT.

This clonotype was observed many times. The V and J genes are TRBV5-1 and TRBJ2-6, with 7 nucleotides matching TRBD2. This CDR3 spans 19 amino acids. The V and J ends lost 1 base and 0 bases, in that order; junction bases with no gene match: 10. The V gene's germline CDR1 is SGHRS and CDR2 YFSETQ. This CDR3 is CASSLSGSGLLSGANVLTF. The CDR3 nucleotides read TGCGCCAGCAGCTTGTCCGGTAGCGGGTTACTCTCTGGGGCCAACGTCCTGACTTTC.